Below, 10 T cell receptor beta chains from the same sample are listed, as sequenced in a study of cytomegalovirus exposure and HLA in healthy donors. Generated by immunoSEQ multiplex PCR, the TCRdb table keeps only in-frame clones and is missing some. There are approximately 57,000 clones in the sample; 85% to 95% occur only once, and roughly 5.2% lies in the top ten. The source material was PBMCs. Receptors originate from a woman younger than 30 in good health and CMV-seronegative.

This chain uses TRBV25-1 with TRBJ2-3, with 12 bases matching TRBD2. This CDR3 is 17 amino acids long. Unmatched junction bases numbered 15, after V lost 8 bases and J lost 6 bases. The germline V gene encodes CDR1 MGHDK and CDR2 SYGVNS. DNA of the CDR3: TGTGCCAGCCAAACGGGGCTAGCGGGGGGGATTGGGGATACGCAGTATTTT. Encoded protein: CASQTGLAGGIGDTQYF.

This clone was observed a handful of times. The chain couples TRBV6-4 to TRBJ2-1; 10 nucleotides align to TRBD2. The V gene end was trimmed by 6 bases and the J gene end by 7 bases; junction bases not matched to a gene: 6. From germline, CDR1 is MRHNA and CDR2 SNTAGT. The CDR3 totals 14 residues. This CDR3 is CASSYSGGQNEQFF. The CDR3 DNA reads as TGTGCCAGCAGCTATAGCGGGGGGCAAAATGAGCAGTTCTTC.

The genes are TRBV5-6 and TRBJ1-6; 10 positions agree with TRBD1. Per germline, CDR1 SGHDT and CDR2 YYEEEE. With 2 bases clipped from V and 10 bases from J, the junction kept 9 bases outside the gene matches. The CDR3 covers 16 residues. The CDR3: CASSFPGQGLRSPLHF. CDR3 DNA: TGTGCCAGCAGCTTCCCGGGACAGGGGCTACGCTCACCCCTCCACTTT.

The V call is TRBV5-1, the J call TRBJ1-1, with D possibly TRBD1 on 6 matching bases. Germline CDR1 reads SGHRS; CDR2 reads YFSETQ. This CDR3 has 16 amino acids. The ends were cut back, 3 bases at V and 1 base at J, with 16 bases in the middle. The CDR3 loop is CASSSGAGVRNTEAFF. The CDR3 DNA reads TGCGCCAGCAGCTCTGGGGCAGGGGTTAGGAACACTGAAGCTTTCTTT.

This clone was observed once. The J gene is TRBJ2-5, the V gene TRBV5-1, with D possibly TRBD2 on 6 matching bases. V was trimmed by 7 bases and J by 1 base, leaving 14 bases between them. Germline V gene sequence: CDR1 SGHRS, CDR2 YFSETQ. The CDR3 is 14 amino acids. CDR3 sequence (DNA): TGCGCCAGCCGCAGGGAGGACGGCCAAGAGACCCAGTACTTC. Translating it yields CASRREDGQETQYF.

This clone was seen just once. The genes are TRBV9 and TRBJ2-3; 11 bases align to TRBD2. V gave up 0 bases and J gave up 2 bases; unmatched junction bases: 2. Germline values: CDR1 SGDLS, CDR2 YYNGEE. The CDR3 contains 16 residues. The DNA of the CDR3 is TGTGCCAGCAGCGTAGGACTAGCGGGAAACACAGATACGCAGTATTTT. Protein: CASSVGLAGNTDTQYF.

V usage is TRBV4-2 and J usage is TRBJ2-7; 7 bases fit TRBD2. CDR3 length: 16 residues. The junction had 10 bases not matched to a gene; V was cut back by 5 bases and J by 0 bases. Germline values: CDR1 LGHNA, CDR2 YNFKEQ. The CDR3 region has the DNA TGTGCCAGCAGCTTGCGGCGGTCGGGGGGCTCCTACGAGCAGTACTTC. Its protein is CASSLRRSGGSYEQYF.

This rearrangement joins TRBV19 to TRBJ1-2; 7 positions agree with TRBD1. This CDR3 spans 16 amino acids. Trimming cost V 7 bases and J 6 bases; bases outside gene matches: 17. In germline, CDR1 is LNHDA, CDR2 SQIVND (reference sequence). This chain's CDR3 is CASNSPNRGLKDGYTF. For the CDR3, the DNA is TGTGCCAGTAACTCCCCAAACAGGGGCCTCAAGGATGGCTACACCTTC.

This chain uses TRBV5-1 with TRBJ2-5; perhaps TRBD1 as D (6 bases). The germline V and J ends were trimmed by 5 bases and 1 base, with 12 bases remaining between them. The germline V gene encodes CDR1 SGHRS and CDR2 YFSETQ. The CDR3 has 14 residues. The CDR3 is CASSPQGFQETQYF. The DNA of the CDR3 is TGCGCCAGCAGTCCACAGGGATTCCAAGAGACCCAGTACTTC.

The chain carries TRBV5-1 and TRBJ1-3; D not resolved. Per the germline V gene, CDR1 is SGHRS and CDR2 is YFSETQ. The ends were cut back, 2 bases at V and 9 bases at J, with 15 bases in the middle. The CDR3 consists of 14 residues. CDR3 in DNA: TGCGCCAGCAGCTTAAGCCGAACCGGTGGCACCATATATTTT. Protein sequence: CASSLSRTGGTIYF.